This is a list of T cell receptor beta chains from one sample in a study of blood T cell repertoires in COVID-19. TCRdb keeps only in-frame clones here, not all; method: immunoSEQ multiplex PCR. The table includes around 260,000 clones, roughly 88% detected once. Material for sequencing was peripheral blood. These receptor sequences come from a woman in her 70s with COVID-19, enrolled during active disease. CDR3s include the opening cysteine and the closing phenylalanine or tryptophan. D genes are given only for firm matches. Expanded clones get a size class; other rows say once, few or many, or leave the size out.

d_call	j_call	v_call	clone_size	cdr3_nt	cdr3_aa
TRBD2	TRBJ2-3	TRBV11-2	NA	TGTGCCAGCAGCTTAAGCGGGAGAACAGATACGCAGTATTTT	CASSLSGRTDTQYF
NA	TRBJ1-6	TRBV27	NA	TGTGCCAGCGGGGTACAGGGTCCACCCCTCCACTTT	CASGVQGPPLHF
TRBD1	TRBJ1-5	TRBV29-1	once	TGCAGCGCGGGACAGAGCAATCAGCCCCAGCATTTT	CSAGQSNQPQHF
NA	TRBJ1-1	TRBV29-1	once	TGCAGCGCCTTAAGGGAGGGGGGCCCTGAAGCTTTCTTT	CSALREGGPEAFF
NA	TRBJ1-1	TRBV5-5	NA	TGTGCCAGCAGCCGGGTGGGCAAGGGACTTGGGAACACTGAAGCTTTCTTT	CASSRVGKGLGNTEAFF
TRBD1	TRBJ2-7	TRBV11-1	NA	TGTGCCAGCAGCTTAGATTCCGGGACAGGAGTCCAGTACTTC	CASSLDSGTGVQYF
NA	TRBJ1-1	TRBV11-3	NA	TGTGCCAGCAGCTTAGTTGAGACAGACGGAGCTTTCTTT	CASSLVETDGAFF
TRBD1	TRBJ2-7	TRBV28	NA	TGTGCCAGCAGTACTGCGACAGGGGTCGTTTACGAGCAGTACTTC	CASSTATGVVYEQYF
NA	TRBJ1-1	TRBV29-1	NA	TGCAGCGTTGGAGGTTTATGGCAGAACACTGAAGCTTTCTTT	CSVGGLWQNTEAFF
NA	TRBJ2-7	TRBV7-8	NA	TGTGCCAGCAGCTTAAACGACCAGGCAGATCTCTACGAGCAGTACTTC	CASSLNDQADLYEQYF